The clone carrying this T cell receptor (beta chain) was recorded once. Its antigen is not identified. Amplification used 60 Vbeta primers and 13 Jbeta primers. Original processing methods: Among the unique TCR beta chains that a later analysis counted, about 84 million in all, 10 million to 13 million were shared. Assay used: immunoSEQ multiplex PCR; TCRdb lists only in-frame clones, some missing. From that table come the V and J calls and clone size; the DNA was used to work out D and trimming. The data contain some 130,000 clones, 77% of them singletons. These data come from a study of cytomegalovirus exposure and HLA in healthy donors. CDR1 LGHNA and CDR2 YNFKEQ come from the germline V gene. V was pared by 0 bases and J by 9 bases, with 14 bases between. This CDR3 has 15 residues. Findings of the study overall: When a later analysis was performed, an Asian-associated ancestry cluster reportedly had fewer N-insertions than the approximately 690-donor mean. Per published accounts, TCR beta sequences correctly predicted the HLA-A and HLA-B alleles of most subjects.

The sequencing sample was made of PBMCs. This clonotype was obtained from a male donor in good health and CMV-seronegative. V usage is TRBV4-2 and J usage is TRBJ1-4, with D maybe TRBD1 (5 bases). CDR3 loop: CASSQDGGMGQKLFF. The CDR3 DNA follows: TGTGCCAGCAGCCAAGATGGGGGGATGGGGCAAAAACTGTTTTTT.